This record looks at one T cell receptor (beta chain) sequence and its context. Its matching antigen is unknown. The data were taken from a study of T cell responses to AZD1222 COVID-19 vaccine. Study conclusions and caveats: Scientists sampled the repertoires only once the peak T cell response had passed. Possibly, clonal diversity was underestimated; donors were largely white British and included more females. Per reports, nearly half of all spike-specific TCRs target regions that are unmutated in variants. Regions 160-218 and 743-854 held dominance among vaccine-associated CD4 TCRs, which spanned spike.

Sequencing was performed with immunoSEQ multiplex PCR; in TCRdb, only in-frame clones are kept and a portion is missing. The sample has about 110,000 clones, 91% seen once. The V and J ends lost 1 base and 0 bases respectively, with 10 bases between them. The CDR3 runs to 17 residues. Per the germline V gene, CDR1 is KGHSH and CDR2 is LQKENI. The rearrangement joins TRBV18 to TRBJ1-6; D remains ambiguous. The sample consisted of peripheral blood, taken on day 0 of AZD1222 vaccination. The origin of this receptor is an adult in good health. This chain's CDR3 is CASSPQDLSSYNSPLHF. In DNA form, the CDR3 reads TGTGCCAGCTCACCACAGGACTTGAGCTCCTATAATTCACCCCTCCACTTT. The full variable domain, with the rest looked up from reference TRBV18 and TRBJ1-6, is NAGVMQNPRHLVRRRGQEARLRCSPMKGHSHVYWYRQLPEEGLKFMVYLQKENIIDESGMPKERFSAEFPKEGPSILRIQQVVRGDSAAYFCASSPQDLSSYNSPLHFGNGTRLTVT.